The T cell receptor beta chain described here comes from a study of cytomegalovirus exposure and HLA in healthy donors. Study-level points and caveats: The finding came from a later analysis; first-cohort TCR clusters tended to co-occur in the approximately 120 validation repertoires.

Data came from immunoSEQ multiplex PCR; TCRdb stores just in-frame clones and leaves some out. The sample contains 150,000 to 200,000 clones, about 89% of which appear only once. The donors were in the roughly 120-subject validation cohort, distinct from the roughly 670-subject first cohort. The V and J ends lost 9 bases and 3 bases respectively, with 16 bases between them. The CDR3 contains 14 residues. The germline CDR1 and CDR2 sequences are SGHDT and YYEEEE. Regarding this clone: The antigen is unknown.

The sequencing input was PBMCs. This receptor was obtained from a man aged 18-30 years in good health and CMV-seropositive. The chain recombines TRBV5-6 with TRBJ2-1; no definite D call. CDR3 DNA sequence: TGTGCCACCCACACATGGGCCTTCTACAATGAGCAGTTCTTC. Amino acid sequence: CATHTWAFYNEQFF.